This T cell receptor (beta chain) was recorded in a study of beta chain features in type 1 diabetes. Study background: Comparable age, gender and cell yields were observed in patients relative to healthy donors.

cDNA synthesis used the whole RNA isolate, giving expressed TCRB sequences. Assay used: immunoSEQ multiplex PCR; TCRdb lists only in-frame clones, some missing. Among under 450,000 clones listed, about 15% were seen once. Study-level results: Reduced insertions and increased deletions marked VDJ junctions in type 1 diabetes patients.

A word on this clone: Its matching antigen is unknown.

Sorting with CD45RO/CCR7/CD25/CD127/CD95/CD27 yielded naive, central memory, regulatory and stem-like memory CD4+ cells. The ends were cut back, 1 base at V and 1 base at J, with 20 bases in the middle. From germline, CDR1 is SGHVS and CDR2 FNYEAQ. The CDR3 length is 18 residues. The rearrangement joins TRBV7-6 to TRBJ2-7, with D possibly being TRBD1 or TRBD2 (6 bases each). This TCR came from a man aged 25-45 years in good health. Input material: naive CD4+ T cells from blood. The CDR3 here is CASSLGPPVGAGSYEQYF. In DNA, the CDR3 is TGTGCCAGCAGCTTAGGCCCTCCCGTGGGGGCGGGGTCCTACGAGCAGTACTTC.